The 25 T cell receptor beta chains given below trace back to one sample, sequenced in a study of T cell changes during pregnancy in multiple sclerosis. Here immunoSEQ multiplex PCR was the method, and the copy in TCRdb shows in-frame clones only, minus some. Here the sample spans 28,000 or so clones, about 88% being singletons. The material sequenced was CD8+ T cells from peripheral blood mononuclear cells, taken in the second trimester of pregnancy. These receptors were taken from a female donor with multiple sclerosis, enrolled in a pregnancy study.

The rearrangement joins TRBV27 to TRBJ2-2; 10 bases line up with TRBD1. This CDR3 is 20 amino acids long. The germline V gene has CDR1 MNHEY and CDR2 SMNVEV (reference sequence). V dropped 1 base and J dropped 5; count of bases not matched to a gene: 16. The CDR3 region is CASSLFRPLGQGVGTGELFF. CDR3 in DNA: TGTGCCAGCAGTTTATTCCGCCCCCTCGGACAGGGGGTCGGGACCGGGGAGCTGTTTTTT.

This clone was seen once. Just one base apart from a much larger clone, this may be a read error. V usage is TRBV6-1 and J usage is TRBJ2-3; 8 bases match TRBD1. The germline CDR1 and CDR2 sequences are MNHNS and SASEGT. The CDR3 loop spans 14 amino acids. The J segment lost 4 bases and the V segment lost 1 base, leaving 1 base of the junction unmatched. The DNA of the CDR3 is TGTGCCAGCAGTGAAGGGACAGGGTCAGATACGCAGTATTTT. Translated: CASSEGTGSDTQYF.

The chain combines TRBV7-9 with TRBJ2-1; 11 nucleotides agree with TRBD2. Per the germline V gene, CDR1 is SEHNR and CDR2 is FQNEAQ (reference sequence). Losses at the gene ends were 5 bases for V and 4 bases for J; bases not matched to a gene: 4. This CDR3 is 15 amino acids long. CDR3 amino acids: CASSLSGGEYNEQFF. Written as DNA, the CDR3 is TGTGCCAGCAGCCTTAGCGGGGGGGAATACAATGAGCAGTTCTTC.

V and J are TRBV5-5 and TRBJ1-1; 7 nucleotides align to TRBD1. Germline V gene data show CDR1 as SGHKS and CDR2 as YYEKEE (reference sequence). Trimming removed 4 bases from V and 7 bases from J; junction bases left unmatched: 16. The CDR3 is made up of 16 amino acids. The CDR3: CASSRGGQNHFFEAFF. The CDR3, as DNA: TGTGCCAGCAGCCGAGGGGGACAGAACCACTTTTTTGAAGCTTTCTTT.

The chain recombines TRBV6-4 with TRBJ2-1, with TRBD1 as a possible D gene (5 bases). Germline CDR1 reads MRHNA; CDR2 reads SNTAGT. The CDR3 sequence is 13 residues long. V lost 3 bases and J 2 bases, leaving 5 bases between the germline ends. In nucleotides, the CDR3 is TGTGCCAGCAGTGAGGACACCTACAATGAGCAGTTCTTC. This codes for CASSEDTYNEQFF.

The chain employs TRBV7-6 and TRBJ2-7; a possible D gene is TRBD1 (5 bases). Trimming left V 2 bases short and J 4 bases short, with 18 bases between. This CDR3 has 16 residues. From germline, CDR1 is SGHVS and CDR2 FNYEAQ. The CDR3 DNA sequence: TGTGCCAGCAGCTTAAAGGCCCCGACAGAGCCGTACGAGCAGTACTTC. This sequence encodes CASSLKAPTEPYEQYF.

The chain combines TRBV7-9 with TRBJ2-7; 8 bases match TRBD1. V dropped 0 bases and J dropped 3; count of bases not matched to a gene: 4. The CDR3 consists of 15 residues. Germline V gene data show CDR1 as SEHNR and CDR2 as FQNEAQ (reference sequence). The CDR3 protein is CASSLAPGQVYEQYF. The CDR3 DNA sequence: TGTGCCAGCAGCTTAGCCCCGGGACAGGTCTACGAGCAGTACTTC. The full variable domain, rest sourced from reference TRBV7-9 and TRBJ2-7, is DTGVSQNPRHKITKRGQNVTFRCDPISEHNRLYWYRQTLGQGPEFLTYFQNEAQLEKSRLLSDRFSAERPKGSFSTLEIQRTEQGDSAMYLCASSLAPGQVYEQYFGPGTRLTVT.

The chain has TRBV4-1 and TRBJ2-1, with TRBD2 matching over 7 bases. The CDR3 sequence is 15 residues long. V lost 3 bases, J lost 5 bases, and 7 bases stayed unmatched. Germline V gene data show CDR1 as MGHRA and CDR2 as YSYEKL. The CDR3 sequence: CASSHNPGGDNEQFF. For the CDR3, the DNA is TGCGCCAGCAGCCACAACCCTGGGGGGGACAATGAGCAGTTCTTC.

The V and J genes are TRBV7-6 and TRBJ2-2; 10 positions agree with TRBD2. This CDR3 comprises 17 residues. Germline CDR1 reads SGHVS; CDR2 reads FNYEAQ. V was clipped by 5 bases and J by 3 bases; unmatched bases: 9. CDR3 amino acids: CASSPKRGGPHTGELFF. The DNA for the CDR3 is TGTGCCAGCAGCCCTAAGCGGGGGGGCCCGCACACCGGGGAGCTGTTTTTT.

This clone was detected only a few times. V usage is TRBV18 and J usage is TRBJ2-5; possible D gene TRBD2, 5 bases. Germline V lookup: CDR1 KGHSH, CDR2 LQKENI. Trimming shortened V by 6 bases and J by 5 bases, and 7 bases separated the two germline ends. The CDR3 is 11 amino acids. The CDR3 reads CASSPGETQYF. CDR3 DNA: TGTGCCAGCTCTCCGGGGGAGACCCAGTACTTC.

V and J are TRBV7-3 and TRBJ2-2, with TRBD1 matching over 8 bases. CDR1 SGHTA and CDR2 FQGTGA come from the germline V gene. Unmatched junction bases numbered 13, after V lost 3 bases and J lost 1 base. This CDR3 comprises 19 residues. The CDR3 reads CASSLNSVHGTGNTGELFF. The CDR3, as DNA: TGTGCCAGCAGCTTGAATTCGGTCCACGGGACAGGGAACACCGGGGAGCTGTTTTTT.

The chain uses TRBV10-3 and TRBJ2-3; TRBD2 aligns across 11 bases. V gave up 4 bases and J gave up 7 bases; unmatched junction bases: 4. This CDR3 spans 14 amino acids. Germline V gives CDR1 ENHRY, CDR2 SYGVKD. CDR3 sequence reads: CAISVTSGGNTQYF. The CDR3 nucleotides read TGTGCCATCAGTGTTACTAGCGGGGGTAATACGCAGTATTTT.

The V gene is TRBV2, the J gene TRBJ2-2; D is perhaps TRBD1 (6 bases). The CDR3 is 14 amino acids. CDR1 and CDR2 (germline): SNHLY, FYNNEI. V shed 10 bases and J shed 6 bases, with 18 bases lying between them. The CDR3 here is CATLQGLPPGELFF. The CDR3 DNA is TGTGCCACCTTACAGGGTCTCCCACCCGGGGAGCTGTTTTTT. The full variable domain, completed using reference TRBV2 and TRBJ2-2, is EPEVTQTPSHQVTQMGQEVILRCVPISNHLYFYWYRQILGQKVEFLVSFYNNEISEKSEIFDDQFSVERPDGSNFTLKIRSTKLEDSAMYFCATLQGLPPGELFFGEGSRLTVL.

The rearrangement uses TRBV10-1 and TRBJ2-3; D remains unclear. The CDR3 covers 14 residues. The germline gives CDR1 WNHNN, CDR2 SYGVQD (reference sequence). The V end was cut by 3 bases, the J end by 3 bases, with 10 bases between. CDR3 sequence (DNA): TGCGCCAGCAGTGACCAAGCTCCAACAGATACGCAGTATTTT. Translation gives CASSDQAPTDTQYF.

This chain uses TRBV5-1 with TRBJ2-7, with 7 bases matching TRBD1. V lost 3 bases, J lost 3 bases, and 3 bases stayed unmatched. Germline loops: CDR1 SGHRS, CDR2 YFSETQ. This CDR3 has 13 amino acids. CDR3 loop: CASSWAGGYEQYF. The CDR3 nucleotides read TGCGCCAGCAGCTGGGCAGGGGGCTACGAGCAGTACTTC.

V and J are TRBV27 and TRBJ2-7; TRBD1 matches 7 bases. From germline, CDR1 is MNHEY and CDR2 SMNVEV (reference sequence). The junction had 8 bases not matched to a gene; V was cut back by 6 bases and J by 3 bases. The CDR3 runs 14 residues. The CDR3 nucleotides are TGTGCCAGCAGGATGAGACAGGGCTACTACGAGCAGTACTTC. Its protein is CASRMRQGYYEQYF.

The chain has TRBV13 and TRBJ1-1, with D perhaps matching TRBD1 (5 bases). The CDR3 is 13 amino acids. Germline values: CDR1 PRHDT, CDR2 FYEKMQ (reference sequence). V shed 8 bases and J shed 5 bases, with 15 bases lying between them. The CDR3 nucleotides are TGTGCCAGCGCCGCGGGGGAATGGACTGAAGCTTTCTTT. Translation gives CASAAGEWTEAFF.

V is TRBV4-2 and J is TRBJ2-3; D may be TRBD2 (6 bases). V was trimmed by 4 bases and J by 0 bases, leaving 20 bases between them. This CDR3 comprises 18 residues. The germline V gene has CDR1 LGHNA and CDR2 YNFKEQ. For the CDR3, the DNA is TGTGCCAGCAGCCCACGGGAAGAGGGGAGGTCTAGCACAGATACGCAGTATTTT. Translated: CASSPREEGRSSTDTQYF.

The chain has TRBV29-1 and TRBJ2-1; TRBD2 agrees at 8 bases. CDR1 is SQVTM and CDR2 is ANQGSEA in the germline V gene. There are 16 residues in the CDR3. Trimming cost V 0 bases and J 4 bases; bases outside gene matches: 8. CDR3: CSVEEGAGGPYNEQFF. The CDR3, as DNA: TGCAGCGTTGAAGAGGGGGCGGGGGGACCTTACAATGAGCAGTTCTTC.

In this sample, this clone is medium-sized (0.01 to 0.1%). CDR3 nucleotides: TGTGCCAGTAGTGGAGGTGTGGGCTCTGGGGCCAACGTCCTGACTTTC. Protein product: CASSGGVGSGANVLTF. This sequence joins TRBV19 and TRBJ2-6; perhaps TRBD2 as D (5 bases). Per the germline V gene, CDR1 is LNHDA and CDR2 is SQIVND (reference sequence). Trimming pared 5 bases from V and 0 bases from J, leaving 11 bases between. The CDR3 is 16 amino acids.

The V and J genes are TRBV5-1 and TRBJ2-1; the D gene is possibly TRBD2 (6 bases). This CDR3 has 15 residues. Between the trimmed V and J ends, which lost 3 bases and 4 bases, there was a span of 14 bases. Germline lookup yields CDR1 SGHRS and CDR2 YFSETQ. CDR3: CASSWGLQIYNEQFF. The CDR3 nucleotides read TGCGCCAGCAGCTGGGGACTCCAGATTTACAATGAGCAGTTCTTC.

The genes are TRBV5-4 and TRBJ2-4; tentatively, D is TRBD2 (7 bases). Germline V gene sequence: CDR1 SGHNT, CDR2 YYREEE (reference sequence). The length of the CDR3 is 14 residues. The V end was cut by 0 bases, the J end by 8 bases, with 12 bases between. CDR3 DNA sequence: TGTGCCAGCAGCTTGGGGGGGGGCCGGGACATTCAGTACTTC. It yields the protein CASSLGGGRDIQYF. Using reference TRBV5-4 and TRBJ2-4 for the parts outside the CDR3, the full variable domain is ETGVTQSPTHLIKTRGQQVTLRCSSQSGHNTVSWYQQALGQGPQFIFQYYREEENGRGNFPPRFSGLQFPNYSSELNVNALELDDSALYLCASSLGGGRDIQYFGAGTRLSVL.

The CDR3 here is CAIRGTGNGYTF. The CDR3 nucleotides are TGTGCCATCAGGGGGACAGGGAATGGCTACACCTTC. The J gene is TRBJ1-2, the V gene TRBV10-3; 9 nucleotides line up with TRBD1. This CDR3 contains 12 residues. Germline CDR1 reads ENHRY; CDR2 reads SYGVKD. J was trimmed by 6 bases and V by 6 bases; bases with no gene match: 2.

This clone was detected only once. The CDR3 is CASSQAISYNEQFF. Here the CDR3 DNA reads TGTGCCAGCAGCCAAGCAATCTCCTACAATGAGCAGTTCTTC. The V and J genes are TRBV5-6 and TRBJ2-1; D is unclear. The germline V gene encodes CDR1 SGHDT and CDR2 YYEEEE. V lost 4 bases to trimming and J lost 0 bases, with 8 bases between them. The CDR3 consists of 14 residues.

This chain links TRBV18 with TRBJ2-1; 9 bases agree with TRBD1. From germline, CDR1 is KGHSH and CDR2 LQKENI. The ends lost 3 bases at V and 6 bases at J; junction bases unmatched: 21. The CDR3 runs to 20 residues. CDR3 DNA sequence: TGTGCCAGCTCACCTTTCGCCAGGGGGACTACAGGGGGCGGTCTCAATGAGCAGTTCTTC. Protein: CASSPFARGTTGGGLNEQFF.